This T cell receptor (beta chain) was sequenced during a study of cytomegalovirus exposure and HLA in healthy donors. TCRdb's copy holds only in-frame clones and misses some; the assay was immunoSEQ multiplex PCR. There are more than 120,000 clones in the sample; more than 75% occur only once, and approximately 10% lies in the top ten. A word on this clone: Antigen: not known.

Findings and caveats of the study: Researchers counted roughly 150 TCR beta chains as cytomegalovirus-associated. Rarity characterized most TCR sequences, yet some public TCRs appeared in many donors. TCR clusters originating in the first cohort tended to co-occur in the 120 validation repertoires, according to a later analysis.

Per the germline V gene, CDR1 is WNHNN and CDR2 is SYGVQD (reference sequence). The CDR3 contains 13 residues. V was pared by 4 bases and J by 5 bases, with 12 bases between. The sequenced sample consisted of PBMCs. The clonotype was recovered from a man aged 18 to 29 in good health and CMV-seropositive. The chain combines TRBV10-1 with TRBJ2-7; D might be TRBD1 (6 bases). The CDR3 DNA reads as TGCGCCAGCAGTGGGACAGCACGAGACGAGCAGTACTTC. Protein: CASSGTARDEQYF.